What follows are 30 T cell receptor beta chains derived from one specimen sequenced in a study of control samples from healthy donors and cancer patients. Libraries were prepared by immunoSEQ multiplex PCR; TCRdb keeps only in-frame clonotypes and omits some of them. The sample lists 80,000 to 100,000 clones, roughly 89% occurring once. Sequencing was performed on blood. These receptors were taken from a human donor in good health. The donor label of this sample is uncertain.

The chain is built from TRBV18 and TRBJ1-4; D is undetermined. Germline V gene lookup returns CDR1 KGHSH and CDR2 LQKENI. The V end was cut by 3 bases, the J end by 8 bases, with 22 bases between. The CDR3 loop spans 17 amino acids. CDR3 amino acids: CASSPVLFNSPGEKLFF. The CDR3 coding sequence is TGTGCCAGCTCACCGGTACTCTTTAACTCCCCCGGAGAAAAACTGTTTTTT.

The chain links TRBV11-3 to TRBJ1-2; D is unresolved. CDR1 SGHNT and CDR2 YENEEA come from the germline V gene. Trimming took 10 bases from V and 0 from J, leaving 9 bases between them. CDR3 length equals 12 residues. CDR3 residues: CANRAANYGYTF. CDR3 in DNA: TGTGCCAACCGAGCCGCTAACTATGGCTACACCTTC.

The chain uses TRBV5-1 and TRBJ2-5; TRBD1 is a possible D gene (5 bases). The length of the CDR3 is 13 residues. Germline CDR1 is SGHRS and CDR2 is YFSETQ. V lost 2 bases and J 5 bases, leaving 10 bases between the germline ends. The DNA for the CDR3 is TGCGCCAGCAGCTTTAGGGGTAGGGAGACCCAGTACTTC. Translating it yields CASSFRGRETQYF.

The chain has TRBV4-2 and TRBJ1-6; TRBD1 matches at 9 bases. Germline CDR1 LGHNA, CDR2 YNFKEQ. This CDR3 has 17 amino acids. The V segment lost 2 bases and the J segment 9 bases; nucleotides outside the gene matches: 11. CDR3 residues: CASSQTEPGQGSSPLHF. In nucleotides, the CDR3 is TGTGCCAGCAGCCAAACCGAACCGGGACAGGGCAGTTCACCCCTCCACTTT.

The chain has TRBV5-1 and TRBJ2-5; 12 bases match TRBD2. V lost 1 base to trimming and J lost 5 bases; unmatched junction nucleotides: 9. Germline V CDR1 and CDR2: SGHRS, YFSETQ. This CDR3 has 17 amino acids. The CDR3 DNA follows: TGCGCCAGCAGCTTGAACCTAGCGGGGGGGAATGGGGAGACCCAGTACTTC. This sequence encodes CASSLNLAGGNGETQYF. The complete variable domain, with remaining parts taken from reference TRBV5-1 and TRBJ2-5, reads KAGVTQTPRYLIKTRGQQVTLSCSPISGHRSVSWYQQTPGQGLQFLFEYFSETQRNKGNFPGRFSGRQFSNSRSEMNVSTLELGDSALYLCASSLNLAGGNGETQYFGPGTRLLVL.

The chain uses TRBV5-1 and TRBJ2-3; TRBD1 might be the D (5 bases). In germline, CDR1 is SGHRS, CDR2 YFSETQ. The CDR3 spans 16 residues. Trimming removed 2 bases from V and 5 bases from J, with 18 bases in between. The CDR3 DNA reads as TGCGCCAGCAGCTTTGGGGCACCCCCGGTAGAAGATACGCAGTATTTT. Translating it yields CASSFGAPPVEDTQYF. Drawing the rest from reference TRBV5-1 and TRBJ2-3, the complete variable domain is KAGVTQTPRYLIKTRGQQVTLSCSPISGHRSVSWYQQTPGQGLQFLFEYFSETQRNKGNFPGRFSGRQFSNSRSEMNVSTLELGDSALYLCASSFGAPPVEDTQYFGPGTRLTVL.

The genes are TRBV18 and TRBJ2-1, with no clear D. The CDR3 contains 12 residues. Looked up from germline, CDR1 is KGHSH and CDR2 is LQKENI. Trimming shortened V by 2 bases and J by 7 bases, and 6 bases separated the two germline ends. The CDR3 DNA reads as TGTGCCAGCTCACCAGACGGGAATGAGCAGTTCTTC. This sequence encodes CASSPDGNEQFF.

This chain joins TRBV4-1 and TRBJ1-1; perhaps TRBD1 as D (5 bases). V was clipped by 1 base and J by 0 bases, with 12 bases between them. This CDR3 has 16 residues. Germline V gene data show CDR1 as MGHRA and CDR2 as YSYEKL. CDR3 sequence (DNA): TGCGCCAGCAGCCAAGTTGGGCCAGGGATGAACACTGAAGCTTTCTTT. This sequence encodes CASSQVGPGMNTEAFF.

This chain links TRBV14 with TRBJ2-1, with D unresolved. The CDR3 runs to 14 residues. Germline V gives CDR1 SGHDN, CDR2 FVKESK. V lost 4 bases and J 4 bases, leaving 11 bases between the germline ends. The CDR3 here is CASSPLGIYNEQFF. The DNA of the CDR3 is TGTGCCAGCAGCCCCCTGGGGATTTACAATGAGCAGTTCTTC.

V and J are TRBV28 and TRBJ2-2, with D possibly matching TRBD1 (6 bases). The CDR3 is 15 residues long. V dropped 3 bases and J dropped 7 bases, with 15 bases sitting between them. CDR1 and CDR2 from the germline V gene are MDHEN and SYDVKM. CDR3 amino acids: CASSFRGGVGGELFF. CDR3 in DNA: TGTGCCAGCAGTTTTCGTGGGGGCGTGGGCGGGGAGCTGTTTTTT. Looking up the rest from reference TRBV28 and TRBJ2-2 gives the full variable domain: DVKVTQSSRYLVKRTGEKVFLECVQDMDHENMFWYRQDPGLGLRLIYFSYDVKMKEKGDIPEGYSVSREKKERFSLILESASTNQTSMYLCASSFRGGVGGELFFGEGSRLTVL.

This clone came up once. The chain joins TRBV15 to TRBJ2-1; possibly TRBD2 for D (6 bases). V was clipped by 3 bases and J by 6 bases, with 12 bases between them. CDR3 length: 14 amino acids. Germline-derived CDR1 and CDR2 are LNHNV and YYDKDF (reference sequence). The CDR3 sequence: CATSSGTFFNEQFF. The CDR3 bases are TGTGCCACCAGCAGCGGGACTTTCTTCAATGAGCAGTTCTTC.

This sequence joins TRBV9 and TRBJ1-6; weak D call: TRBD1 (5 bases). CDR3 length: 16 amino acids. Germline assignment: CDR1 SGDLS and CDR2 YYNGEE. V gave up 0 bases and J gave up 5 bases, with 12 bases separating them. The CDR3, as DNA: TGTGCCAGCAGCGTAGATGGCAGGGTAAATAATTCACCCCTCCACTTT. It encodes CASSVDGRVNNSPLHF.

The J gene is TRBJ1-1, the V gene TRBV30, with no clear D. This CDR3 spans 11 amino acids. V gave up 8 bases and J gave up 5 bases, with 12 bases separating them. The V gene's germline CDR1 is GTSNPN and CDR2 SVGIG (reference sequence). The CDR3 DNA follows: TGTGCCGGTAAGCGAAGGACTGAAGCTTTCTTT. It is translated as CAGKRRTEAFF.

The chain has TRBV21-1 and TRBJ2-7; TRBD2, the table's D call, was not compared with the DNA. TRBV21-1 is a known pseudogene. The CDR3 length is 18 residues. In DNA, the CDR3 is TGTGCCAGCTGGGAGATTAAGCTGGGGCTAGCGGGGCCCTACGAGCAGTACGTC. Translation: CASWEIKLGLAGPYEQYV.

CDR3: CAWSVLKGTGELFF. Here the CDR3 DNA reads TGTGCCTGGAGTGTACTTAAGGGAACCGGGGAGCTGTTTTTT. The chain links TRBV30 to TRBJ2-2; D not certain. CDR1 and CDR2 from the germline V gene are GTSNPN and SVGIG (reference sequence). CDR3 size: 14 residues. The V end lost 0 bases, the J end lost 5 bases, and 10 bases lay between the germline ends. Supplemented by reference TRBV30 and TRBJ2-2, the full variable domain reads SQTIHQWPATLVQPVGSPLSLECTVEGTSNPNLYWYRQAAGRGLQLLFYSVGIGQISSEVPQNLSASRPQDRQFILSSKKLLLSDSGFYLCAWSVLKGTGELFFGEGSRLTVL.

The chain combines TRBV5-6 with TRBJ1-6; a possible D gene is TRBD1 (6 bases). From germline, CDR1 is SGHDT and CDR2 YYEEEE. This CDR3 spans 17 amino acids. Trimming pared 2 bases from V and 7 bases from J, leaving 19 bases between. In DNA, the CDR3 is TGTGCCAGCAGCTTCCGATTAACAGGGCTGGGGAATTCACCCCTCCACTTT. This sequence encodes CASSFRLTGLGNSPLHF.

The V and J genes are TRBV2 and TRBJ2-2; weak D call: TRBD2 (6 bases). Between the trimmed V and J ends, which lost 4 bases and 4 bases, there was a span of 13 bases. Germline CDR1 SNHLY, CDR2 FYNNEI. The CDR3 runs to 15 residues. The CDR3 sequence: CASSGPGRGTGELFF. CDR3 DNA sequence: TGTGCCAGCAGTGGACCCGGGCGGGGCACCGGGGAGCTGTTTTTT. The variable domain in full, with the rest retrieved from reference TRBV2 and TRBJ2-2, is EPEVTQTPSHQVTQMGQEVILRCVPISNHLYFYWYRQILGQKVEFLVSFYNNEISEKSEIFDDQFSVERPDGSNFTLKIRSTKLEDSAMYFCASSGPGRGTGELFFGEGSRLTVL.

The V and J genes are TRBV3-1 (or the pseudogene TRBV3-2) and TRBJ2-3; D is ambiguous. Looked up from germline, CDR1 is LGHDT and CDR2 is YNNKEL (reference sequence). The CDR3 runs to 13 residues. V was shortened by 0 bases and J by 5 bases, with 6 bases between the two germline ends. CDR3 sequence (DNA): TGTGCCAGCAGCCAAGATAGAGGAGATACGCAGTATTTT. It specifies CASSQDRGDTQYF.

CDR3 sequence reads: CASRGGEDSNQPQHF. The CDR3 bases are TGTGCCAGCAGGGGGGGGGAGGATAGCAATCAGCCCCAGCATTTT. J is TRBJ1-5 and V is TRBV27; a weak D match, TRBD1 (5 bases). The V end was cut by 6 bases, the J end by 0 bases, with 12 bases between. The germline gives CDR1 MNHEY, CDR2 SMNVEV (reference sequence). CDR3 size: 15 residues.

The chain links TRBV6-4 to TRBJ1-2; D uncertain. V lost 3 bases to trimming and J lost 3 bases, with 11 bases between them. The CDR3 length is 14 residues. The germline CDR1 and CDR2 sequences are MRHNA and SNTAGT. This chain's CDR3 is CASSENHGDYGYTF. CDR3 DNA sequence: TGTGCCAGCAGTGAGAATCACGGAGACTATGGCTACACCTTC.

The chain links TRBV7-3 to TRBJ2-5; 7 nucleotides match TRBD1. In germline, CDR1 is SGHTA, CDR2 FQGTGA. V was clipped by 3 bases and J by 4 bases; unmatched bases: 5. The CDR3 is 14 amino acids. CDR3 coding DNA: TGTGCCAGCAGCTTGAAGGGGGCGGGAGAGACCCAGTACTTC. Amino acids: CASSLKGAGETQYF.

This clone showed up many times. The CDR3 region is CASSFETGTEAFF. CDR3 bases: TGCGCCAGCAGCTTCGAGACAGGGACTGAAGCTTTCTTT. The chain links TRBV5-1 to TRBJ1-1; 7 nucleotides match TRBD1. J was trimmed by 5 bases and V by 2 bases; bases with no gene match: 3. The CDR3 is 13 residues long. Germline CDR1 is SGHRS and CDR2 is YFSETQ.

The genes are TRBV19 and TRBJ2-1, with TRBD2 identical over 10 bases. The V gene's germline CDR1 is LNHDA and CDR2 SQIVND (reference sequence). V lost 5 bases, J lost 4 bases, and 5 bases stayed unmatched. CDR3 size: 15 residues. The CDR3 DNA reads as TGTGCCAGTAGTGAAGCGGGGGGGCCGTACAATGAGCAGTTCTTC. Its translation: CASSEAGGPYNEQFF.

The chain couples TRBV29-1 to TRBJ1-2, with TRBD1 matching over 7 bases. CDR1 and CDR2 from the germline V gene are SQVTM and ANQGSEA. The CDR3 has 12 residues. V trimming: 7 bases; J trimming: 7 bases; junction bases outside the gene matches: 9. The CDR3, as DNA: TGCAGCGGACTACAGGGGAGCAGTGGCTACACCTTC. This sequence encodes CSGLQGSSGYTF.

The chain carries TRBV5-1 and TRBJ1-1, with a tentative D call TRBD1 (6 bases). The CDR3 runs to 15 residues. V was clipped by 0 bases and J by 5 bases, with 14 bases between them. CDR1 and CDR2 (germline): SGHRS, YFSETQ. CDR3 nucleotide sequence: TGCGCCAGCAGCTTGGGGTTTACAGGGCGTACTGAAGCTTTCTTT. Its translation is CASSLGFTGRTEAFF.

This chain connects TRBV9 to TRBJ1-1; 7 bases are a match to TRBD1. The junction had 6 bases not matched to a gene; V was cut back by 4 bases and J by 0 bases. The CDR3 covers 15 residues. In germline, CDR1 is SGDLS, CDR2 YYNGEE. For the CDR3, the DNA is TGTGCCAGCAGCAACAGGGGAGACTTGAACACTGAAGCTTTCTTT. Translation: CASSNRGDLNTEAFF.

This clone is termed medium-sized. The chain uses TRBV6-1 and TRBJ2-7, with D possibly TRBD1 on 5 matching bases. CDR3 length: 15 amino acids. V shed 2 bases and J shed 0 bases, with 11 bases lying between them. Germline lookup yields CDR1 MNHNS and CDR2 SASEGT. The chain's CDR3 is CASSELADSSYEQYV. The CDR3 nucleotides are TGTGCCAGCAGTGAACTGGCCGACAGCTCCTACGAGCAGTACGTC.

This chain uses TRBV30 with TRBJ1-1, with D unresolved. The length of the CDR3 is 13 residues. CDR1 and CDR2 (germline): GTSNPN, SVGIG (reference sequence). V was pared by 0 bases and J by 1 base, with 6 bases between. The CDR3 region is CAWSVEGNTEAFF. CDR3 coding DNA: TGTGCCTGGAGTGTAGAAGGGAACACTGAAGCTTTCTTT. The full variable domain, rest sourced from reference TRBV30 and TRBJ1-1, is SQTIHQWPATLVQPVGSPLSLECTVEGTSNPNLYWYRQAAGRGLQLLFYSVGIGQISSEVPQNLSASRPQDRQFILSSKKLLLSDSGFYLCAWSVEGNTEAFFGQGTRLTVV.

V gene TRBV30 combines with J gene TRBJ2-7, with 10 nucleotides matching TRBD1. Germline assignment: CDR1 GTSNPN and CDR2 SVGIG (reference sequence). The CDR3 runs 18 residues. Trimming at V came to 1 base and at J to 5 bases, leaving 17 bases not matched to a gene. CDR3 bases: TGTGCCTGGAGTGGCCCCCTTGGTAGGGACAGGGGTTTCAACGAGCAGTACTTC. Translated, it gives CAWSGPLGRDRGFNEQYF.

This sequence joins TRBV29-1 and TRBJ2-7, with D hard to call. Looked up from germline, CDR1 is SQVTM and CDR2 is ANQGSEA. The CDR3 runs 11 residues. Trimming shortened V by 6 bases and J by 6 bases, and 12 bases separated the two germline ends. CDR3 amino acids: CSVVKGAEQYF. The CDR3 nucleotides read TGCAGCGTCGTAAAGGGTGCCGAGCAGTACTTC.